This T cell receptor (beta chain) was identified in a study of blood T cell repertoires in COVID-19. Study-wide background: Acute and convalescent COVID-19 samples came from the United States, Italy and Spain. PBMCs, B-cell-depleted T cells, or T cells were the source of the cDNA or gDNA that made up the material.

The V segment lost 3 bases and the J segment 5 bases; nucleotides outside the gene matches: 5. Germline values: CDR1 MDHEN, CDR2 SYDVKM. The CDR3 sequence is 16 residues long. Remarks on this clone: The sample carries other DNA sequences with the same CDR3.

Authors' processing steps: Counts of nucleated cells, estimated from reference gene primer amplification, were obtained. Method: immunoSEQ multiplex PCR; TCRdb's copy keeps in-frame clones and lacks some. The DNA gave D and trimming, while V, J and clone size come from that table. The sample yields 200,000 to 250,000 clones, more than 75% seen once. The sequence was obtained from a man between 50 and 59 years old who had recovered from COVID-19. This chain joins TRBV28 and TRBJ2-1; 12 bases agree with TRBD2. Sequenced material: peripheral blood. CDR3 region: CASSLPGLAGNNEQFF. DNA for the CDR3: TGTGCCAGCAGTTTGCCCGGACTAGCGGGAAACAATGAGCAGTTCTTC.